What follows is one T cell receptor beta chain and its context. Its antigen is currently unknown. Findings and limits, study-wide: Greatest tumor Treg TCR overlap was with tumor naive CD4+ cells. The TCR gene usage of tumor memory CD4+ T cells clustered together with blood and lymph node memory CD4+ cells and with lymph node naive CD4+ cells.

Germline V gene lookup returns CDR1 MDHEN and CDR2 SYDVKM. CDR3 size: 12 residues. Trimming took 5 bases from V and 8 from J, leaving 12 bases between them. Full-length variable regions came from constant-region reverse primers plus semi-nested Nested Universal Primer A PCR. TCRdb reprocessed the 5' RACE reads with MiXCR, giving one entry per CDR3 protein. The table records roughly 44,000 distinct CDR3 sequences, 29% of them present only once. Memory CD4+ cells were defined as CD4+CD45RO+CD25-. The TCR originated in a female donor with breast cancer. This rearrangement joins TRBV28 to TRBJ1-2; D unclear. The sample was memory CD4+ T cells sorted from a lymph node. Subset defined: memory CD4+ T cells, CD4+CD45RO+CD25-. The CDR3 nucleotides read TGTGCCAGCAGTCTTAAGGGTCGGGGCTACACCTTC. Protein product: CASSLKGRGYTF.